The 11 T cell receptor beta chains below were found in one sample sequenced in a study of identifying expanded T cells in peripheral blood. The protocol was immunoSEQ multiplex PCR, while the TCRdb copy is restricted to in-frame clones and leaves out a portion. The table records tens of thousands of clones, 89% of them present only once. Input material: blood. The receptors shown here come from a person between 18 and 75 years old in good health.

The rearrangement joins TRBV18 to TRBJ1-3; D possibly corresponds to TRBD1 (5 bases). The germline V and J ends were trimmed by 1 base and 0 bases, with 10 bases remaining between them. CDR3 length equals 16 residues. Germline V gene data show CDR1 as KGHSH and CDR2 as LQKENI. In DNA form, the CDR3 reads TGTGCCAGCTCACCACAAGCAGGGAACTCTGGAAACACCATATATTTT. Translating it yields CASSPQAGNSGNTIYF.

The V call is TRBV4-3, the J call TRBJ2-7, with no clear D. This CDR3 region has 14 residues. Germline V lookup: CDR1 LGHNA, CDR2 YSLEER. The germline V and J ends were trimmed by 1 base and 3 bases, with 10 bases remaining between them. In nucleotides, the CDR3 is TGCGCCAGCAGCCAAGCTCCGGGTCTCTACGAGCAGTACTTC. This codes for CASSQAPGLYEQYF.

In its sample, this clone was seen a few times. The V and J genes are TRBV19 and TRBJ1-1; 7 bases match TRBD1. Germline V gene lookup returns CDR1 LNHDA and CDR2 SQIVND (reference sequence). This CDR3 has 17 amino acids. The V and J ends lost 5 bases and 1 base, in that order; junction bases with no gene match: 13. The CDR3 here is CASSPTGVGQPNTEAFF. In DNA form, the CDR3 reads TGTGCCAGTAGTCCCACGGGGGTGGGACAGCCGAACACTGAAGCTTTCTTT.

V is TRBV27 and J is TRBJ2-4; the D is unclear. Trimming took 3 bases from V and 0 from J, leaving 9 bases between them. The germline CDR1 and CDR2 sequences are MNHEY and SMNVEV (reference sequence). The CDR3 has 15 residues. The CDR3 is CASSFTIGAKNIQYF. The DNA of the CDR3 is TGTGCCAGCAGTTTTACCATAGGAGCCAAAAACATTCAGTACTTC.

The chain recombines TRBV4-3 with TRBJ2-6; a weak D match, TRBD1 (6 bases). The CDR3 sequence is 16 residues long. V lost 0 bases and J 2 bases, leaving 8 bases between the germline ends. Germline CDR1 and CDR2: LGHNA and YSLEER. For the CDR3, the DNA is TGCGCCAGCAGCCAAGAACGACAGGCTGGGGCCAACGTCCTGACTTTC. Its translation is CASSQERQAGANVLTF.

The V gene is TRBV5-5, the J gene TRBJ2-1; TRBD1 aligns across 9 bases. The length of the CDR3 is 17 residues. The ends lost 0 bases at V and 1 base at J; junction bases unmatched: 5. Germline loops: CDR1 SGHKS, CDR2 YYEKEE (reference sequence). In DNA, the CDR3 is TGTGCCAGCAGCTTGGGACAGGGGGTAACGTCCTACAATGAGCAGTTCTTC. Protein product: CASSLGQGVTSYNEQFF.

V usage is TRBV7-2 and J usage is TRBJ2-3; D unresolved. The germline V and J ends were trimmed by 1 base and 10 bases, with 9 bases remaining between them. The CDR3 is 12 residues long. Germline lookup yields CDR1 SGHTA and CDR2 FQGNSA. CDR3 amino acids: CASSLEGNAQYF. CDR3 sequence (DNA): TGTGCCAGCAGCTTAGAGGGTAATGCGCAGTATTTT. Full variable domain (missing parts from reference TRBV7-2 and TRBJ2-3): GAGVSQSPSNKVTEKGKDVELRCDPISGHTALYWYRQSLGQGLEFLIYFQGNSAPDKSGLPSDRFSAERTGGSVSTLTIQRTQQEDSAVYLCASSLEGNAQYFGPGTRLTVL.

Comments on this clone: The germline gene is not matched at one end of the junction; a read error may be the cause. The J gene is TRBJ2-1, the V gene TRBV7-7; 9 nucleotides align to TRBD2. Germline values: CDR1 SSHAT, CDR2 FNYEAQ (reference sequence). CDR3 length: 16 amino acids. The CDR3 sequence: CASSSSAGGSYNEQFF. CDR3 DNA: TGTGCTAGCAGCTCATCAGCGGGGGGCTCCTACAATGAGCAGTTCTTC. Together with reference TRBV7-7 and TRBJ2-1, the CDR3 gives the full variable domain: GAGVSQSPRYKVTKRGQDVTLRCDPISSHATLYWYQQALGQGPEFLTYFNYEAQPDKSGLPSDRFSAERPEGSISTLTIQRTEQRDSAMYRCASSSSAGGSYNEQFFGPGTRLTVL.

The chain links TRBV7-9 to TRBJ2-5; D possibly corresponds to TRBD1 (5 bases). V lost 3 bases and J 5 bases, leaving 13 bases between the germline ends. The CDR3 runs 14 residues. Per the germline V gene, CDR1 is SEHNR and CDR2 is FQNEAQ (reference sequence). CDR3 DNA: TGTGCCAGCAGCTTTGTGTCAGGGCGGGAGACCCAGTACTTC. It is translated as CASSFVSGRETQYF.

This clone was found once. The gene calls are TRBV2 and TRBJ2-3; TRBD1 agrees at 9 bases. Trimming took 0 bases from V and 4 from J; bases not matched to a gene: 5. Germline V gene data show CDR1 as SNHLY and CDR2 as FYNNEI. This CDR3 region has 16 residues. CDR3 nucleotide sequence: TGTGCCAGCAGTGAAGCGGGGACAGGGATACCAGATACGCAGTATTTT. Its protein is CASSEAGTGIPDTQYF.

This sequence joins TRBV7-2 and TRBJ2-1; 7 nucleotides align to TRBD1. V dropped 1 base and J dropped 2; count of bases not matched to a gene: 5. CDR1 and CDR2 (germline): SGHTA, FQGNSA. The CDR3 spans 16 residues. Written as DNA, the CDR3 is TGTGCCAGCAGCTTAGACCGACAGGGAACCTACAATGAGCAGTTCTTC. Protein: CASSLDRQGTYNEQFF.